The next 28 T cell receptor beta chains were all read from a single sample in a study of CD8 T cells in ankylosing spondylitis. Using its own MiXCR run on the 5' RACE reads, TCRdb lists one record per CDR3 protein. The sample carries about 100,000 distinct CDR3 sequences, around 10% recorded once. The specimen was blood, either unsorted or a sorted T cell fraction (not recorded which). Every receptor here comes from a male donor with ankylosing spondylitis or in good health (not recorded which).

Comment on this clonotype: A much larger clone is a single base away; this may be a read error. This chain joins TRBV3-1 and TRBJ2-5; TRBD2 is a possible D gene (6 bases). Trimming shortened V by 1 base and J by 2 bases, and 11 bases separated the two germline ends. The germline V gene encodes CDR1 LGHDT and CDR2 YNNKEL (reference sequence). The CDR3 loop spans 15 amino acids. CDR3: CASSQGRGTQETQYF. The DNA for the CDR3 is TGTGCCAGCAGCCAAGGCCGGGGGACGCAAGAGACCCAGTACTTC.

In this sample, this clonotype turned up a few times. The chain links TRBV6-4 to TRBJ1-1; D is ambiguous. The germline V gene has CDR1 MRHNA and CDR2 SNTAGT. The CDR3 sequence is 15 residues long. V was clipped by 8 bases and J by 4 bases, with 20 bases between them. In nucleotides, the CDR3 is TGTGCCAGCCGACGCGTCCCTGATTACAGCACTGAAGCTTTCTTT. It encodes CASRRVPDYSTEAFF.

This clonotype was seen many times. The chain uses TRBV5-2 and TRBJ1-4. TRBV5-2 is tagged as a pseudogene. CDR3 length: 15 amino acids. The CDR3 nucleotides are TGTGCCAGCAACTCTTTAGCGGCAACTAATGAAAAACTGTTTTTT. The encoded protein is CASNSLAATNEKLFF.

This clonotype was counted many times. This chain uses TRBV6-6 with TRBJ1-2; weak D call: TRBD1 (6 bases). Between the trimmed V and J ends, which lost 6 bases and 3 bases, there was a span of 11 bases. Germline V lookup: CDR1 MNHNY, CDR2 SVGAGI (reference sequence). The CDR3 is 13 amino acids. This CDR3 is CASSLTGDYGYTF. CDR3 DNA: TGTGCCAGCAGCCTGACAGGAGACTATGGCTACACCTTC.

This clonotype was detected ten times or more. The gene calls are TRBV2 and TRBJ2-3, with D possibly being TRBD2 (7 bases). The germline V gene encodes CDR1 SNHLY and CDR2 FYNNEI. Trimming cost V 3 bases and J 1 base, with 17 bases left between them. This CDR3 is built from 17 residues. Written as DNA, the CDR3 is TGTGCCAGCAGTGAGGGTTCGGGCGGGGGCCGCACAGATACGCAGTATTTT. Residues: CASSEGSGGGRTDTQYF.

The chain is built from TRBV7-2 and TRBJ2-2; 11 bases are shared with TRBD2. The length of the CDR3 is 19 residues. V dropped 4 bases and J dropped 1; count of bases not matched to a gene: 11. CDR1 SGHTA and CDR2 FQGNSA come from the germline V gene. CDR3 coding DNA: TGTGCCAGCAGCTCCCCTAGCGGGGGGACCCTATTGAACACCGGGGAGCTGTTTTTT. Its translation: CASSSPSGGTLLNTGELFF.

This clonotype was observed many times. This chain joins TRBV7-8 and TRBJ2-5, with D unresolved. Trimming stripped 3 bases from V and 1 base from J, with 18 bases between. The CDR3 runs 17 residues. Germline V gene lookup returns CDR1 SGHVS and CDR2 FQNEAQ. The CDR3 is CASSFQSTPWRQETQYF. CDR3 nucleotides: TGTGCCAGCAGCTTCCAGAGTACGCCGTGGCGCCAAGAGACCCAGTACTTC.

This clonotype occurred many times. V usage is TRBV7-3 and J usage is TRBJ2-2; possible D gene TRBD2, 7 bases. Trimming removed 7 bases from V and 1 base from J, with 10 bases in between. Germline V gives CDR1 SGHTA, CDR2 FQGTGA. The CDR3 length is 14 residues. The CDR3 loop is CASMRGRNTGELFF. The CDR3 nucleotides read TGTGCCAGCATGCGGGGGCGGAACACCGGGGAGCTGTTTTTT.

This clonotype was counted at least ten times. The chain combines TRBV28 with TRBJ2-1, with TRBD2 identical over 10 bases. V was clipped by 6 bases and J by 3 bases; unmatched bases: 14. Germline lookup yields CDR1 MDHEN and CDR2 SYDVKM. This CDR3 comprises 18 residues. CDR3 in amino acids: CASSPPQIAGGIYNEQFF. Here the CDR3 DNA reads TGTGCCAGCAGCCCTCCCCAAATAGCGGGGGGCATCTACAATGAGCAGTTCTTC.

This clonotype was detected many times. V and J are TRBV27 and TRBJ2-7; 9 positions agree with TRBD2. CDR3 length: 21 residues. Germline V lookup: CDR1 MNHEY, CDR2 SMNVEV (reference sequence). Trimming at V came to 3 bases and at J to 0 bases, leaving 21 bases not matched to a gene. As DNA, the CDR3 is TGTGCCAGCAGTTTTATCAGGGCTAGCGGGGTCACCGGGCAGAGCTCCTACGAGCAGTACTTC. Encoded protein: CASSFIRASGVTGQSSYEQYF.

This clonotype has more than one count but fewer than ten. The chain carries TRBV7-9 and TRBJ1-1; D remains ambiguous. This CDR3 is 12 amino acids long. The germline V and J ends were trimmed by 1 base and 11 bases, with 11 bases remaining between them. The germline V gene encodes CDR1 SEHNR and CDR2 FQNEAQ (reference sequence). Here the CDR3 DNA reads TGTGCCAGCAGCTTAGACCGACTGGGGGCTTTCTTT. As protein: CASSLDRLGAFF.

This clonotype was seen ten or more times. V gene TRBV2 combines with J gene TRBJ2-1; TRBD2 aligns across 7 bases. With V trimmed by 2 bases and J by 0 bases, 4 bases remained unmatched. In germline, CDR1 is SNHLY, CDR2 FYNNEI. This CDR3 contains 16 residues. CDR3 bases: TGTGCCAGCAGTGAATCAGGGAGGGGCTCCTACAATGAGCAGTTCTTC. It encodes CASSESGRGSYNEQFF.

The sample holds many counts of this clonotype. The rearrangement joins TRBV29-1 to TRBJ2-2; TRBD1 agrees at 9 bases. The length of the CDR3 is 15 residues. The junction had 6 bases not matched to a gene; V was cut back by 7 bases and J by 0 bases. Germline CDR1 and CDR2: SQVTM and ANQGSEA. This CDR3 reads CSASTGGSNTGELFF. The CDR3 DNA follows: TGCAGCGCATCGACAGGGGGATCGAACACCGGGGAGCTGTTTTTT.

This clonotype was seen repeatedly, ten times or more. The chain carries TRBV20-1 and TRBJ2-5, with no clear D. CDR3 length: 14 amino acids. The germline V and J ends were trimmed by 6 bases and 4 bases, with 18 bases remaining between them. Germline CDR1 DFQATT, CDR2 SNEGSKA (reference sequence). The CDR3 DNA reads TGCAGTGCACTACTACCCATGCTTGCAGAGACCCAGTACTTC. It translates to CSALLPMLAETQYF.

The rearrangement joins TRBV18 to TRBJ2-5, with a tentative D call TRBD2 (5 bases). Trimming removed 0 bases from V and 5 bases from J, with 10 bases in between. Germline V CDR1 and CDR2: KGHSH, LQKENI. The CDR3 has 14 amino acids. DNA of the CDR3: TGTGCCAGCTCACCACCTACGCGAGGGGAGACCCAGTACTTC. It codes for CASSPPTRGETQYF.

This clonotype was seen at least ten times. This chain links TRBV27 with TRBJ2-7; 8 bases map to TRBD1. This CDR3 region has 17 residues. Trimming removed 5 bases from V and 2 bases from J; junction bases left unmatched: 14. Germline CDR1 is MNHEY and CDR2 is SMNVEV (reference sequence). As DNA, the CDR3 is TGTGCCAGCAGTCCTCTTGTCAGCGACAGGGGTGCCTACGAGCAGTACTTC. Its translation is CASSPLVSDRGAYEQYF.

The sample holds many counts of this clonotype. V is TRBV6-1 and J is TRBJ1-2; TRBD1 is a possible D gene (6 bases). The CDR3 is 12 residues long. V was trimmed by 4 bases and J by 5 bases, leaving 8 bases between them. CDR1 MNHNS and CDR2 SASEGT come from the germline V gene. This CDR3 reads CASSGTGYGYTF. DNA for the CDR3: TGTGCCAGCAGTGGTACAGGGTATGGCTACACCTTC.

The chain couples TRBV10-3 to TRBJ2-3, with D maybe TRBD1 (6 bases). Trimming pared 3 bases from V and 0 bases from J, leaving 10 bases between. The CDR3 is 15 amino acids. Germline CDR1 ENHRY, CDR2 SYGVKD. CDR3 residues: CAISDPDRSTDTQYF. DNA for the CDR3: TGTGCCATCAGTGACCCCGACAGGAGCACAGATACGCAGTATTTT.

This clonotype occurred a few times. V gene TRBV2 combines with J gene TRBJ2-5; TRBD2 agrees at 12 bases. Germline V gene sequence: CDR1 SNHLY, CDR2 FYNNEI. J lost 7 bases, V lost 6 bases, and 9 bases had no gene match. This CDR3 region has 15 residues. CDR3 sequence: CASRRTSGVRGTQYF. CDR3 DNA: TGTGCCAGCAGGCGGACTAGCGGGGTTCGTGGGACCCAGTACTTC.

This clonotype was observed many times. This CDR3 is missing its conserved last phenylalanine or tryptophan, likely due to a read error. It is unclear where the CDR3 begins or ends on the DNA, so no DNA is shown, and the CDR3 is as TCRdb lists it. The CDR3: CAAGKGDLR. The V and J genes are TRBV7-9 and TRBJ2-1; the table's D gene call, TRBD1, was not cross checked with the DNA. The CDR3 spans 9 residues, counting both ends. Germline loops: CDR1 SEHNR, CDR2 FQNEAQ (reference sequence).

The rearrangement uses TRBV7-2 and TRBJ1-2; 9 bases match TRBD1. Germline V lookup: CDR1 SGHTA, CDR2 FQGNSA. There are 15 residues in the CDR3. V shed 1 base and J 7 bases; nucleotides not matched to a gene: 7. The CDR3 DNA follows: TGTGCCAGCAGCTTAGGGGACAGGGTAATGAGTGGCTACACCTTC. Translation gives CASSLGDRVMSGYTF. Drawing the rest from reference TRBV7-2 and TRBJ1-2, the complete variable domain is GAGVSQSPSNKVTEKGKDVELRCDPISGHTALYWYRQSLGQGLEFLIYFQGNSAPDKSGLPSDRFSAERTGGSVSTLTIQRTQQEDSAVYLCASSLGDRVMSGYTFGSGTRLTVV.

The rearrangement links TRBV7-6 to TRBJ2-1; D is uncertain. Germline assignment: CDR1 SGHVS and CDR2 FNYEAQ. V lost 4 bases and J lost 6, with 10 bases in between. The CDR3 extends over 13 amino acids. In DNA, the CDR3 is TGTGCCAGCAGCTCTACAACAGTCAATGAGCAGTTCTTC. It translates to CASSSTTVNEQFF. The full variable domain, in which reference TRBV7-6 and TRBJ2-1 provide the parts outside the CDR3, is GAGVSQSPRYKVTKRGQDVALRCDPISGHVSLYWYRQALGQGPEFLTYFNYEAQQDKSGLPNDRFSAERPEGSISTLTIQRTEQRDSAMYRCASSSTTVNEQFFGPGTRLTVL.

This clonotype was detected many times. This chain links TRBV6-5 with TRBJ2-5; D is unclear. CDR1 MNHEY and CDR2 SVGAGI come from the germline V gene. The CDR3 runs to 11 residues. V dropped 4 bases and J dropped 3 bases, with 3 bases sitting between them. The CDR3 reads CASSSEETQYF. The CDR3, as DNA: TGTGCCAGCAGTTCAGAAGAGACCCAGTACTTC.

The chain links TRBV7-9 to TRBJ2-7; D perhaps matches TRBD1 (5 bases). This CDR3 is built from 15 residues. The germline CDR1 and CDR2 sequences are SEHNR and FQNEAQ (reference sequence). V was trimmed by 4 bases and J by 3 bases, leaving 16 bases between them. The CDR3 DNA follows: TGTGCCAGCAGCTCACAGGTAACGGGCTACTACGAGCAGTACTTC. Its protein is CASSSQVTGYYEQYF.

This clonotype appeared many times. CDR3 in amino acids: CATSDHIRGEQETQYF. DNA for the CDR3: TGTGCCACCAGTGATCACATCCGAGGGGAACAAGAGACCCAGTACTTC. This sequence joins TRBV24-1 and TRBJ2-5, with D tentatively TRBD1 or TRBD2 (5 bases each). Germline-derived CDR1 and CDR2 are KGHDR and SFDVKD. V shed 3 bases and J shed 2 bases, with 15 bases lying between them. The CDR3 spans 16 residues.

Ten or more counts support this clonotype. CDR3 in DNA: TGTGCCAGCAGTTTTTTGACAGGACGTTTCTACGAGCAGTACTTC. Encoded protein: CASSFLTGRFYEQYF. The chain is built from TRBV28 and TRBJ2-7; D possibly corresponds to TRBD1 (6 bases). Germline CDR1 MDHEN, CDR2 SYDVKM. The CDR3 contains 15 residues. V was shortened by 3 bases and J by 3 bases, with 15 bases between the two germline ends.

This clonotype has at least ten counts. V gene TRBV11-3 combines with J gene TRBJ2-3, with 7 bases fitting TRBD1. This CDR3 is built from 16 residues. V was clipped by 5 bases and J by 1 base; unmatched bases: 9. The germline CDR1 and CDR2 sequences are SGHNT and YENEEA. The CDR3 nucleotides read TGTGCCAGCAGCACAGGGACAGCCACTGGCACAGATACGCAGTATTTT. This codes for CASSTGTATGTDTQYF.

There are many counts of this clonotype. This CDR3 is CSASGTVYGYTF. The CDR3 region has the DNA TGCAGTGCTAGTGGGACTGTCTATGGCTACACCTTC. The chain recombines TRBV20-1 with TRBJ1-2; maybe TRBD1 (5 bases). Germline V gene lookup returns CDR1 DFQATT and CDR2 SNEGSKA (reference sequence). Trimming removed 3 bases from V and 4 bases from J, with 9 bases in between. The CDR3 has 12 residues.